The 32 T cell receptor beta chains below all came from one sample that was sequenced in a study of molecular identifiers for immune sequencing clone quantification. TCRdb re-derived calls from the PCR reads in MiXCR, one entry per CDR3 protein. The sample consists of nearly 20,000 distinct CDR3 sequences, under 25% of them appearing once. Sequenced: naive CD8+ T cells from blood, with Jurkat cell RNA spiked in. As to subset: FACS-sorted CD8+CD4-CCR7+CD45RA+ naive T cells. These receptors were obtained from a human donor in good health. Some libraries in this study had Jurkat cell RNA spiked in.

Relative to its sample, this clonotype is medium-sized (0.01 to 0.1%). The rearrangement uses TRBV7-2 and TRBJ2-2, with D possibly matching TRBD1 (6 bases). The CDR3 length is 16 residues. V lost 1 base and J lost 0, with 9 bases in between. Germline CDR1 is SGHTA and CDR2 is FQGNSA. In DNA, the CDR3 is TGTGCCAGCAGCTTAGTAGGGGGATCGAACACCGGGGAGCTGTTTTTT. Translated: CASSLVGGSNTGELFF.

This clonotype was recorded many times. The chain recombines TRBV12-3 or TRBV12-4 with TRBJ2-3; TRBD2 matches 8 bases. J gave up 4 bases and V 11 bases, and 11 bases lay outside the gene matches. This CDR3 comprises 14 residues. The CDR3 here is CAEGREVVADTQYF. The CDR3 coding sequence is TGTGCCGAGGGGCGGGAGGTTGTGGCAGATACGCAGTATTTT.

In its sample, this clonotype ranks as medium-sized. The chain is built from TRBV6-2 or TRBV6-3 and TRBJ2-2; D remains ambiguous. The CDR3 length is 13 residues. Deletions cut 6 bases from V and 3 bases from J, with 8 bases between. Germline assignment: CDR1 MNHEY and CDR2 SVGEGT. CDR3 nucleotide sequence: TGTGCCAGCAGATTAACGGACACCGGGGAGCTGTTTTTT. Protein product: CASRLTDTGELFF.

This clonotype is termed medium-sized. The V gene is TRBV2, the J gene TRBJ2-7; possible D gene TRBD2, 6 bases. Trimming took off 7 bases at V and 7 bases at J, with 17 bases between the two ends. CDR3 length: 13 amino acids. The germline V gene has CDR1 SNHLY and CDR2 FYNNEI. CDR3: CASMELARGEQYF. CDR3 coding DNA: TGTGCCAGCATGGAACTAGCCCGGGGGGAGCAGTACTTC.

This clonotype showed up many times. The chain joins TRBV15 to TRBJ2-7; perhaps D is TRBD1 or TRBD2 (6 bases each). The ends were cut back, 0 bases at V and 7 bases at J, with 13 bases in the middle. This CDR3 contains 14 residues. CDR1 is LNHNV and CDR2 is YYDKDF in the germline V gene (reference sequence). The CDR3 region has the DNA TGTGCCACCAGCAGAGAGGCGGGACAAGAGGAGCAGTACTTC. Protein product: CATSREAGQEEQYF.

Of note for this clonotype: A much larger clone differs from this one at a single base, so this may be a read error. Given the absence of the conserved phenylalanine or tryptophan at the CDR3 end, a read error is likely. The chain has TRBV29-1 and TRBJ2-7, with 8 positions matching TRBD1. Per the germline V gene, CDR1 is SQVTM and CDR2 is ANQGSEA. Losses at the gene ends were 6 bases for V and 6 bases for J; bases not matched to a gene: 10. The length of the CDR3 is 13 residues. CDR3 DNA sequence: TGCAGCGTCACCGGGACAGGAGCCTCCGAGCAGTACCTC. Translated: CSVTGTGASEQYL.

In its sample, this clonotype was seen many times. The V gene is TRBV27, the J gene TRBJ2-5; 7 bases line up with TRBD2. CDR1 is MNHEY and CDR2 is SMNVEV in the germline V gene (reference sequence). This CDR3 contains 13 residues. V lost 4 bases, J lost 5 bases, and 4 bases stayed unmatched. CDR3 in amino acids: CASSYDSGETQYF. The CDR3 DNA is TGTGCCAGCAGTTATGATAGCGGGGAGACCCAGTACTTC.

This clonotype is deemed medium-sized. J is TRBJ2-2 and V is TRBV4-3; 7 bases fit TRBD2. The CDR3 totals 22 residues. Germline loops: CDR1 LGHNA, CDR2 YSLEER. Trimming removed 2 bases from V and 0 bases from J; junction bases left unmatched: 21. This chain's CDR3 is CASSQIELAPEFSIPNTGELFF. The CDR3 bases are TGCGCCAGCAGCCAAATTGAACTAGCGCCGGAGTTCTCCATCCCGAACACCGGGGAGCTGTTTTTT.

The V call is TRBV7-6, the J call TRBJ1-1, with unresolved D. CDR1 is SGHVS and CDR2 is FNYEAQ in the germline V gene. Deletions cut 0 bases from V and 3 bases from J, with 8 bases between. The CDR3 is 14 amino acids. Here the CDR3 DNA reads TGTGCCAGCAGCTTAGCGCTCGGGGACACTGAAGCTTTCTTT. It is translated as CASSLALGDTEAFF.

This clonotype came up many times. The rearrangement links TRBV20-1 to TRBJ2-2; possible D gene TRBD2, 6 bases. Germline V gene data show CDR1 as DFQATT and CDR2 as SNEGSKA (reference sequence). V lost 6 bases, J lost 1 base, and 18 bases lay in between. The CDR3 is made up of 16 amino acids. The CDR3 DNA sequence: TGCAGTGCAAACAGTTATAGCGGCATGAACACCGGGGAGCTGTTTTTT. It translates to CSANSYSGMNTGELFF.

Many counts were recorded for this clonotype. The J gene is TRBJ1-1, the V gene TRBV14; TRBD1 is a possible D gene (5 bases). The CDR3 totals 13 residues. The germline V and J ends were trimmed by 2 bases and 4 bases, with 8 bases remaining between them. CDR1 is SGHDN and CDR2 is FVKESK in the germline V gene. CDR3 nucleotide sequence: TGTGCCAGCAGCCAATTCGGGGGCACTGAAGCTTTCTTT. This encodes CASSQFGGTEAFF. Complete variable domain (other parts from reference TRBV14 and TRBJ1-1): EAGVTQFPSHSVIEKGQTVTLRCDPISGHDNLYWYRRVMGKEIKFLLHFVKESKQDESGMPNNRFLAERTGGTYSTLKVQPAELEDSGVYFCASSQFGGTEAFFGQGTRLTVV.

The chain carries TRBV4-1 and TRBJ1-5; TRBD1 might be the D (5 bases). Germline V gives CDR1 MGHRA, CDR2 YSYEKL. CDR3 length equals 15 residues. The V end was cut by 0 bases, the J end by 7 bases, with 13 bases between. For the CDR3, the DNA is TGCGCCAGCAGCCAAGATGTCGGACACAGACAGCCCCAGCATTTT. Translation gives CASSQDVGHRQPQHF.

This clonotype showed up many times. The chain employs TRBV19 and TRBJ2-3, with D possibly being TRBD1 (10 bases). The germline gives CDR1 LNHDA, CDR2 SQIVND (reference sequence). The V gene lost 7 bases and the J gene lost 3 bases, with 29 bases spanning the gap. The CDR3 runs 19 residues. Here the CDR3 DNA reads TGTGCCAGTATGGGACAGGGGATTGGGCGGGAGGGCCGGACAGATACGCAGTATTTT. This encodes CASMGQGIGREGRTDTQYF.

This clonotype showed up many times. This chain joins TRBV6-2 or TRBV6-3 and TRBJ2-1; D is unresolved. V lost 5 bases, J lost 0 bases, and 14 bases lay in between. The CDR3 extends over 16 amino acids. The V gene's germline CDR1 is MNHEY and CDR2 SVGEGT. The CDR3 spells CASSPMSGSSYNEQFF. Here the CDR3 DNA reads TGTGCCAGCAGTCCTATGTCTGGAAGCTCCTACAATGAGCAGTTCTTC.

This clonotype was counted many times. In DNA, the CDR3 is TGTGCCATCAGTGGGGGACAGGGGGCAGATACGCAGTATTTT. This sequence encodes CAISGGQGADTQYF. The rearrangement joins TRBV10-3 to TRBJ2-3, with 11 bases that match TRBD1. The CDR3 consists of 14 residues. V shed 4 bases and J 4 bases; nucleotides not matched to a gene: 1. Germline values: CDR1 ENHRY, CDR2 SYGVKD.

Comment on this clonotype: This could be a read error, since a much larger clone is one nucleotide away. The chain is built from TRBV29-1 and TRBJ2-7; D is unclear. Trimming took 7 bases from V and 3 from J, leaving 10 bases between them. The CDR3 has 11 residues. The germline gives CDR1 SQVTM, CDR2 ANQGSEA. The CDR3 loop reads CSAQSFYEQYF. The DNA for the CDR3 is TGCAGCGCACAGAGCTTCTACGAGCAGTACTTC.

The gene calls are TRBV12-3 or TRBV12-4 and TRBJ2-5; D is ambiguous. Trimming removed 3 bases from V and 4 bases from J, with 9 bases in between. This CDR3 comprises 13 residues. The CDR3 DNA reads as TGTGCCAGCAGTTTTGGCAGCATAGAGACCCAGTACTTC. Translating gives CASSFGSIETQYF.

This CDR3 reads CASSVAVGVGDTQYF. The CDR3 nucleotides are TGTGCCAGCAGCGTAGCTGTAGGGGTAGGAGATACGCAGTATTTT. The V and J genes are TRBV9 and TRBJ2-3; TRBD1 might be the D (5 bases). The CDR3 is 15 amino acids. Germline V gene sequence: CDR1 SGDLS, CDR2 YYNGEE. V was pared by 0 bases and J by 5 bases, with 13 bases between.

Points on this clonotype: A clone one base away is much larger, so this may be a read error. The CDR3 DNA is TGTGCCAGCAACTTGGATTGGACAGGGATCAATGAGCAGTTCTTC. This codes for CASNLDWTGINEQFF. This chain connects TRBV5-6 to TRBJ2-1; TRBD1 agrees at 8 bases. Germline CDR1 SGHDT, CDR2 YYEEEE. CDR3 length: 15 amino acids.

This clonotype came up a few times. The CDR3 sequence is CASSRGGKNGYTF. As DNA, the CDR3 is TGTGCCAGCAGCCGGGGAGGGAAAAATGGCTACACCTTC. The chain combines TRBV13 with TRBJ1-2; D gene ambiguous. CDR1 is PRHDT, CDR2 FYEKMQ, per germline (reference sequence). V dropped 5 bases and J dropped 6 bases, with 13 bases sitting between them. The CDR3 consists of 13 residues.

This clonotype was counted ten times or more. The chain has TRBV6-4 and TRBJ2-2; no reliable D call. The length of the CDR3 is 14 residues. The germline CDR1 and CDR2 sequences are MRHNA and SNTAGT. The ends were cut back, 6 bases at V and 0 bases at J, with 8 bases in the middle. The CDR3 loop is CASRRVSNTGELFF. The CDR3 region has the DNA TGTGCCAGCAGACGGGTGTCGAACACCGGGGAGCTGTTTTTT.

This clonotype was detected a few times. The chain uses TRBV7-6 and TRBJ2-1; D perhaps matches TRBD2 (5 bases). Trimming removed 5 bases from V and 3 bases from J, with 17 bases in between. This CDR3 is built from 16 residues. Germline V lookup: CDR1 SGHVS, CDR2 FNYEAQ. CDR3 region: CASSAPPLANYNEQFF. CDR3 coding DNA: TGTGCCAGCAGCGCGCCACCCCTAGCTAACTACAATGAGCAGTTCTTC. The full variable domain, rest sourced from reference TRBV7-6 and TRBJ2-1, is GAGVSQSPRYKVTKRGQDVALRCDPISGHVSLYWYRQALGQGPEFLTYFNYEAQQDKSGLPNDRFSAERPEGSISTLTIQRTEQRDSAMYRCASSAPPLANYNEQFFGPGTRLTVL.

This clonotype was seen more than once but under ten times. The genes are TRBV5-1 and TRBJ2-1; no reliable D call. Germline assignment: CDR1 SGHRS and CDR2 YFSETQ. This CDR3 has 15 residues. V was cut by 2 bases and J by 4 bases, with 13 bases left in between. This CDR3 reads CASSFRKVKYNEQFF. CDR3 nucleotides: TGCGCCAGCAGCTTTAGAAAAGTTAAATACAATGAGCAGTTCTTC.

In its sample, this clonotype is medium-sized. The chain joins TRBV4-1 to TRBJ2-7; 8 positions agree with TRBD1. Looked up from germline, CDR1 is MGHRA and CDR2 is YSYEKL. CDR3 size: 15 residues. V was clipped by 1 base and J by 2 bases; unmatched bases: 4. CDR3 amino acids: CASSQVQGAAYEQYF. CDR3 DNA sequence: TGCGCCAGCAGCCAAGTGCAGGGGGCTGCCTACGAGCAGTACTTC.

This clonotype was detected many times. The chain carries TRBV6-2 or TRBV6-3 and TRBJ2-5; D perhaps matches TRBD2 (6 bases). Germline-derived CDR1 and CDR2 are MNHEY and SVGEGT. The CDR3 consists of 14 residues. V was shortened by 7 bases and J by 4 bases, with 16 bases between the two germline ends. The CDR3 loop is CASTDGTLLETQYF. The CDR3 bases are TGTGCCAGCACCGACGGGACTCTACTAGAGACCCAGTACTTC.

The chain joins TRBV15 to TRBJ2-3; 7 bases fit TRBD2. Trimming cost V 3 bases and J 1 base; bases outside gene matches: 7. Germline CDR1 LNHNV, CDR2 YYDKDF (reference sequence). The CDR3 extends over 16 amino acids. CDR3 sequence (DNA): TGTGCCACCAGCAGCGGTTGGACTAGTGGCACAGATACGCAGTATTTT. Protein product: CATSSGWTSGTDTQYF.

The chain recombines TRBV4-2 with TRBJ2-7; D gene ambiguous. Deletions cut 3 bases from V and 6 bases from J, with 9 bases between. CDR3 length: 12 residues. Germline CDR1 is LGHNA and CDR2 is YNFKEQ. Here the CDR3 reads CASSHTEREQYF. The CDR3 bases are TGTGCCAGCAGCCATACGGAACGCGAGCAGTACTTC.

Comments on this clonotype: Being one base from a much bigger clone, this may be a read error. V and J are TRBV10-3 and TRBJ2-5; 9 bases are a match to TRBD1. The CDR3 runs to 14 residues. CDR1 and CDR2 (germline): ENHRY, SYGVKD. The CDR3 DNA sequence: TGTACCATCAGTGAGAGGACAGGGGTCGAGACCCAGTACTTC. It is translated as CTISERTGVETQYF.

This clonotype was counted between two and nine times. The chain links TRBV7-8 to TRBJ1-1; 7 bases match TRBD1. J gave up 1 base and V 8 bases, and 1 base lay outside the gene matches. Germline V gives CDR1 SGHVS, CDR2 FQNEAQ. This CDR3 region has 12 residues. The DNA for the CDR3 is TGTGCCAGCCGGACAGGGAACACTGAAGCTTTCTTT. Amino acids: CASRTGNTEAFF.

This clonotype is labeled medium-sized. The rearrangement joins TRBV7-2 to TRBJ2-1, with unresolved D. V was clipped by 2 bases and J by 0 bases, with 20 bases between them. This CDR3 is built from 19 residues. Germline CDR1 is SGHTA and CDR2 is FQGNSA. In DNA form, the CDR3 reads TGTGCCAGCAGCTTACAGGCCCGCCGGTTCCCAAGCTCCTACAATGAGCAGTTCTTC. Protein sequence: CASSLQARRFPSSYNEQFF. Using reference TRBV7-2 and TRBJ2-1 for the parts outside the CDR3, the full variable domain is GAGVSQSPSNKVTEKGKDVELRCDPISGHTALYWYRQSLGQGLEFLIYFQGNSAPDKSGLPSDRFSAERTGGSVSTLTIQRTQQEDSAVYLCASSLQARRFPSSYNEQFFGPGTRLTVL.

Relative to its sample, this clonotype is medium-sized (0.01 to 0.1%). The CDR3 DNA is TGTGCCAGCAGCCGACAACACCTTAGCTTAGCCAAAAACATTCAGTACTTC. This gives the protein CASSRQHLSLAKNIQYF. The chain employs TRBV7-9 and TRBJ2-4; D uncertain. The CDR3 loop spans 17 amino acids. CDR1 is SEHNR, CDR2 FQNEAQ, per germline (reference sequence). V was cut by 5 bases and J by 0 bases, with 17 bases left in between.

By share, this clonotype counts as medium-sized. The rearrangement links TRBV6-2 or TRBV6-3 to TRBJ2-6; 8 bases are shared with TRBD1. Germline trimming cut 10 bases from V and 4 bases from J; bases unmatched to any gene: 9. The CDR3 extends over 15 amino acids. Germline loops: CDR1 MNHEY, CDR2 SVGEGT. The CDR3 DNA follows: TGTGCCAAAAGACAGGGGCCAAGGGGGGCCAACGTCCTGACTTTC. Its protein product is CAKRQGPRGANVLTF.